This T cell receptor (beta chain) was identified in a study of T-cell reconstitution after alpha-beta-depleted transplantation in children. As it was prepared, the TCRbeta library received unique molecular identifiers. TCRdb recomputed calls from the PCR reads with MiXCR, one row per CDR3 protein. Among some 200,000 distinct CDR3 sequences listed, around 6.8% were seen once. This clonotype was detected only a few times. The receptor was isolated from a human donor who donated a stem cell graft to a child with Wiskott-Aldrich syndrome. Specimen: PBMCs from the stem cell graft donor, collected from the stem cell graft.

CDR3 coding DNA: TGTGCCAGCAGTGGGATAGCGGGAGGTATCGCAGATACGCAGTATTTT. This gives the protein CASSGIAGGIADTQYF. V gene TRBV6-1 combines with J gene TRBJ2-3; TRBD2 matches 10 bases. This CDR3 is 16 amino acids long. J gave up 4 bases and V 4 bases, and 8 bases lay outside the gene matches. Looked up from germline, CDR1 is MNHNS and CDR2 is SASEGT.